The present entry profiles one T cell receptor beta chain with its context. Its cognate antigen is unknown. Germline V gene lookup returns CDR1 SGHNT and CDR2 YYREEE (reference sequence). This CDR3 is 17 amino acids long. After removal of 4 bases from V and 5 bases from J, the junction contained 11 bases not matched to a gene. This sample stems from a study of cytomegalovirus exposure and HLA in healthy donors. On the study more broadly: HLA-typed donors were the source of around 87 million unique TCRs, which an early data release held. Whole-study findings and limits: Despite most TCR sequences being rare, some public TCRs occurred in many donors. A later examination showed that TCR association rates differed by HLA locus, with DRB1 most and HLA-C fewest.

PCR was performed using 60 Vbeta and 13 Jbeta primers. Original methodology: An analysis that came later counted some 81 million unique TCR beta chains, approximately 10 million shared. Profiling relied on immunoSEQ multiplex PCR, and the TCRdb table lists in-frame clones only, not all of them. Clone size and the V and J calls come from that table; the DNA yielded D and trimming. The sample has roughly 160,000 clones; 76% are singletons. This sequence originates from a man in his 60s in good health and CMV-seronegative. This chain connects TRBV5-4 to TRBJ2-2; 10 bases are a match to TRBD2. Sequencing was carried out using PBMCs. CDR3 DNA sequence: TGTGCCAGCAGCCCGGGGGCCAGCGGGGGGGCGACCGGGGAGCTGTTTTTT. This sequence encodes CASSPGASGGATGELFF.